This T cell receptor (beta chain) comes out of a study of identical twins. There are a few counts of this clonotype. Trimming removed 3 bases at V and 6 bases at J, with 18 bases between. Germline lookup yields CDR1 LGHNA and CDR2 YNFKEQ. This CDR3 has 15 amino acids. A single record per CDR3 protein comes from TCRdb applying MiXCR to the 5' RACE reads. The sample comprises some 900,000 distinct CDR3 sequences, roughly an eighth of which are singletons, and around 1.6% rests with the top ten. All donors were healthy Caucasians. The same data also went into a second study, on yellow fever vaccine responses in identical twins.

This receptor was taken from a woman under 30 in good health. The chain uses TRBV4-2 and TRBJ2-7, with D uncertain. Sequenced sample: PBMCs. CDR3 sequence: CASSQKDPSRSEQYF. CDR3 bases: TGTGCCAGCAGCCAGAAAGACCCTAGTCGGAGCGAGCAGTACTTC.